The 27 T cell receptor beta chains given below trace back to one sample, sequenced in a study of patients and donors after allogeneic stem cell transplantation. TCRdb reprocessed the RT-PCR reads with MiXCR, giving one entry per CDR3 protein. The repertoire holds approximately 160,000 distinct CDR3 sequences, with approximately 31% as singletons. Specimen: blood, either unsorted or a sorted T cell fraction (not recorded which). These receptors were obtained from a human donor who was either an allogeneic HSCT recipient or a stem cell or donor lymphocyte infusion donor (not recorded which). It is not recorded whose cells these are; they may come from a transplant donor.

The chain combines TRBV4-2 with TRBJ1-5; D perhaps matches TRBD1 (6 bases). Trimming removed 1 base from V and 3 bases from J, with 10 bases in between. The CDR3 sequence is 15 residues long. The germline V gene encodes CDR1 LGHNA and CDR2 YNFKEQ. CDR3 sequence reads: CASSQVGQTNQPQHF. As DNA, the CDR3 is TGTGCCAGCAGCCAAGTCGGACAGACCAATCAGCCCCAGCATTTT.

This chain connects TRBV12-3 or TRBV12-4 to TRBJ2-2; TRBD2 is a possible D gene (6 bases). CDR3 size: 18 residues. Trimming took 3 bases from V and 7 from J, leaving 24 bases between them. Here the CDR3 DNA reads TGTGCCAGCAGTTTTACTTCAGCTAGCGCCAGAGGGTACGGGGAGCTGTTTTTT. Translated: CASSFTSASARGYGELFF.

This sequence joins TRBV7-9 and TRBJ2-7, with 7 bases that match TRBD1. CDR3 size: 16 residues. Germline V lookup: CDR1 SEHNR, CDR2 FQNEAQ (reference sequence). V gave up 1 base and J gave up 2 bases; unmatched junction bases: 8. CDR3 loop: CASSLGRDSFTYEQYF. As DNA, the CDR3 is TGTGCCAGCAGCTTAGGTCGGGACAGCTTTACCTACGAGCAGTACTTC. The full variable domain, its missing parts supplied by reference TRBV7-9 and TRBJ2-7, is DTGVSQNPRHKITKRGQNVTFRCDPISEHNRLYWYRQTLGQGPEFLTYFQNEAQLEKSRLLSDRFSAERPKGSFSTLEIQRTEQGDSAMYLCASSLGRDSFTYEQYFGPGTRLTVT.

A few counts support this clonotype. V and J are TRBV24-1 and TRBJ1-2; no clear D. Trimming took 4 bases from V and 3 from J, leaving 8 bases between them. The CDR3 sequence is 13 residues long. Per the germline V gene, CDR1 is KGHDR and CDR2 is SFDVKD. The CDR3 reads CATSDGRDYGYTF. Written as DNA, the CDR3 is TGTGCCACCAGTGACGGACGGGACTATGGCTACACCTTC.

The V and J genes are TRBV20-1 and TRBJ2-5; possible D gene TRBD2, 6 bases. The germline V gene encodes CDR1 DFQATT and CDR2 SNEGSKA (reference sequence). This CDR3 contains 14 residues. V was trimmed by 5 bases and J by 3 bases, leaving 16 bases between them. CDR3 coding DNA: TGCAGTGCTCCGCATTCACTAGCAGAAGAGACCCAGTACTTC. Residues: CSAPHSLAEETQYF.

V and J are TRBV28 and TRBJ1-2, with D unresolved. Trimming took 7 bases from V and 8 from J, leaving 14 bases between them. CDR1 and CDR2 (germline): MDHEN, SYDVKM. The CDR3 runs to 12 residues. CDR3 coding DNA: TGTGCCAGCAAGCGGATTCCAAGGGGCTACACCTTC. It codes for CASKRIPRGYTF.

The V gene is TRBV6-2 or TRBV6-3, the J gene TRBJ2-1, with 7 bases fitting TRBD1. The CDR3 is made up of 14 amino acids. Looked up from germline, CDR1 is MNHEY and CDR2 is SVGEGT. V lost 6 bases, J lost 5 bases, and 7 bases stayed unmatched. The CDR3 region has the DNA TGTGCCAGCAGCAAAGGGGGCCTGGACAATGAGCAGTTCTTC. The encoded protein is CASSKGGLDNEQFF.

The V and J genes are TRBV20-1 and TRBJ1-2; a possible D gene is TRBD1 (6 bases). Germline values: CDR1 DFQATT, CDR2 SNEGSKA (reference sequence). V was trimmed by 2 bases and J by 5 bases, leaving 12 bases between them. This CDR3 comprises 13 residues. The CDR3 protein is CSARRDRIYGYTF. CDR3 sequence (DNA): TGCAGTGCTAGACGTGACAGGATATATGGCTACACCTTC.

On this clonotype itself: The junction differs from germline at one of its ends, possibly a read error. The V gene is TRBV7-9, the J gene TRBJ1-2, with TRBD1 matching 7 bases. This CDR3 has 14 amino acids. CDR1 is SEHNR, CDR2 FQNEAQ, per germline (reference sequence). The CDR3 reads CASSWDRRHYGYTF. The CDR3 DNA reads as TGTGCCAGCAGCTGGGACAGACGGCACTACGGCTACACCTTC.

In its sample, this clonotype was seen a few times. This chain joins TRBV20-1 and TRBJ2-1; perhaps TRBD2 as D (6 bases). The CDR3 totals 14 residues. The V gene's germline CDR1 is DFQATT and CDR2 SNEGSKA (reference sequence). The V end was cut by 5 bases, the J end by 2 bases, with 13 bases between. The CDR3 sequence is CSARLEVPYNEQFF. CDR3 sequence (DNA): TGCAGTGCTCGACTAGAGGTTCCCTACAATGAGCAGTTCTTC.

V and J are TRBV29-1 and TRBJ2-5; 7 bases line up with TRBD1. Germline V gene lookup returns CDR1 SQVTM and CDR2 ANQGSEA. The V segment lost 2 bases and the J segment 5 bases; nucleotides outside the gene matches: 11. This CDR3 is built from 15 residues. CDR3 residues: CSVEPVGTDTETQYF. In DNA form, the CDR3 reads TGCAGCGTTGAACCGGTTGGGACAGACACCGAGACCCAGTACTTC.

The table lists this clonotype with many counts. The gene calls are TRBV18 and TRBJ1-1; no clear D. The V gene lost 5 bases and the J gene lost 1 base, with 8 bases spanning the gap. This CDR3 has 13 residues. The V gene's germline CDR1 is KGHSH and CDR2 LQKENI. CDR3 protein: CASSFTENTEAFF. The CDR3 bases are TGTGCCAGCTCATTTACAGAGAACACTGAAGCTTTCTTT.

Points on this clonotype: A clone one base away is much larger, so this may be a read error. This sequence joins TRBV20-1 and TRBJ1-4; no firm D call. The CDR3 runs to 13 residues. From germline, CDR1 is DFQATT and CDR2 SNEGSKA (reference sequence). The CDR3 sequence: CSAPRVDAEKPFF. As DNA, the CDR3 is TGCAGTGCTCCTCGAGTGGACGCCGAAAAACCGTTTTTT.

The rearrangement uses TRBV27 and TRBJ2-1; D remains ambiguous. The V and J ends lost 6 bases and 7 bases respectively, with 13 bases between them. The CDR3 extends over 13 amino acids. Germline CDR1 and CDR2: MNHEY and SMNVEV (reference sequence). The CDR3 coding sequence is TGTGCCAGCAGCCCAAGCCCCCGAAATGAGCAGTTCTTC. Its protein product is CASSPSPRNEQFF.

This clonotype was observed a handful of times. V usage is TRBV7-2 and J usage is TRBJ2-2, with a possible D match to TRBD2 (5 bases). V lost 11 bases, J lost 0 bases, and 13 bases lay in between. The CDR3 contains 14 residues. The germline V gene has CDR1 SGHTA and CDR2 FQGNSA. Here the CDR3 reads CASVEGTNTGELFF. DNA for the CDR3: TGTGCCTCCGTCGAGGGTACGAACACCGGGGAGCTGTTTTTT. Full variable domain (outside the CDR3, taken from reference TRBV7-2 and TRBJ2-2): GAGVSQSPSNKVTEKGKDVELRCDPISGHTALYWYRQSLGQGLEFLIYFQGNSAPDKSGLPSDRFSAERTGGSVSTLTIQRTQQEDSAVYLCASVEGTNTGELFFGEGSRLTVL.

The rearrangement joins TRBV28 to TRBJ1-4; 12 bases line up with TRBD1. V shed 2 bases and J 1 base; nucleotides not matched to a gene: 8. Germline CDR1 reads MDHEN; CDR2 reads SYDVKM. The CDR3 sequence is 19 residues long. CDR3: CASSLMPGQGAETNEKLFF. The CDR3 DNA is TGTGCCAGCAGTTTAATGCCGGGACAGGGGGCCGAAACTAATGAAAAACTGTTTTTT.

The chain carries TRBV7-2 and TRBJ2-3, with 12 nucleotides matching TRBD2. Per the germline V gene, CDR1 is SGHTA and CDR2 is FQGNSA. After removal of 5 bases from V and 6 bases from J, the junction contained 12 bases not matched to a gene. This CDR3 is built from 17 residues. The CDR3 DNA follows: TGTGCCAGCAGCCCTAATCTAGCGGGAGGGGGACGGGATACGCAGTATTTT. Translation gives CASSPNLAGGGRDTQYF. The full variable domain, rest sourced from reference TRBV7-2 and TRBJ2-3, is GAGVSQSPSNKVTEKGKDVELRCDPISGHTALYWYRQSLGQGLEFLIYFQGNSAPDKSGLPSDRFSAERTGGSVSTLTIQRTQQEDSAVYLCASSPNLAGGGRDTQYFGPGTRLTVL.

The genes are TRBV6-1 and TRBJ2-7; D remains ambiguous. V lost 6 bases and J 6 bases, leaving 9 bases between the germline ends. Germline lookup yields CDR1 MNHNS and CDR2 SASEGT. CDR3 length: 11 amino acids. CDR3 region: CASRISGEQYF. The CDR3 bases are TGTGCCAGCAGGATCAGTGGCGAGCAGTACTTC.

The chain joins TRBV12-3 or TRBV12-4 to TRBJ2-5; 7 bases are shared with TRBD1. CDR3 length: 15 amino acids. Trimming cost V 6 bases and J 5 bases; bases outside gene matches: 12. The CDR3 DNA reads TGTGCCAGCAGCCAACGGGACAGAAGGGAGGAGACCCAGTACTTC. It encodes CASSQRDRREETQYF.

This clonotype was observed many times. The gene calls are TRBV4-2 and TRBJ1-5; the match to TRBD1 covers 7 bases. Unmatched junction bases numbered 8, after V lost 3 bases and J lost 0 bases. Germline assignment: CDR1 LGHNA and CDR2 YNFKEQ. CDR3 length: 17 amino acids. This CDR3 reads CASSHVPGQTSNQPQHF. The CDR3 region has the DNA TGTGCCAGCAGCCACGTTCCGGGACAGACTAGCAATCAGCCCCAGCATTTT.

The gene calls are TRBV7-9 and TRBJ2-5; 14 bases line up with TRBD2. Looked up from germline, CDR1 is SEHNR and CDR2 is FQNEAQ (reference sequence). The CDR3 length is 16 residues. Trimming cost V 5 bases and J 4 bases; bases outside gene matches: 6. As DNA, the CDR3 is TGTGCCAGCAGCAACTCCGGACTAGCGGGAGGAGAGACCCAGTACTTC. Its translation: CASSNSGLAGGETQYF.

The chain uses TRBV4-3 and TRBJ1-5, with TRBD1 matching 7 bases. V was clipped by 4 bases and J by 0 bases; unmatched bases: 3. CDR3 length equals 15 residues. Germline-derived CDR1 and CDR2 are LGHNA and YSLEER. CDR3 DNA: TGCGCCAGCAGCCGCCGACAGGGTAGCAATCAGCCCCAGCATTTT. Its protein is CASSRRQGSNQPQHF.

This clonotype showed up just a few times. The chain uses TRBV24-1 and TRBJ1-2; D unclear. Trimming stripped 7 bases from V and 1 base from J, with 9 bases between. Germline CDR1 reads KGHDR; CDR2 reads SFDVKD. CDR3 size: 13 residues. CDR3 loop: CATRPDGNYGYTF. Here the CDR3 DNA reads TGTGCCACCAGACCGGACGGTAACTATGGCTACACCTTC.

V is TRBV6-2 or TRBV6-3 and J is TRBJ1-1, with TRBD1 as a possible D gene (6 bases). The CDR3 covers 13 residues. V was shortened by 3 bases and J by 10 bases, with 15 bases between the two germline ends. CDR1 and CDR2 from the germline V gene are MNHEY and SVGEGT. DNA for the CDR3: TGTGCCAGCAGTTATGGGGGCGCTTTTCGAGCTTTCTTT. This codes for CASSYGGAFRAFF.

The CDR3 DNA is TGTGCCAGCAGCTTAGGGGACAAAAATCAGCCCCAGCATTTT. This translates into CASSLGDKNQPQHF. The chain couples TRBV7-9 to TRBJ1-5; possibly TRBD1 for D (6 bases). The V end lost 1 base, the J end lost 4 bases, and 8 bases lay between the germline ends. The CDR3 runs to 14 residues. Germline CDR1 and CDR2: SEHNR and FQNEAQ (reference sequence). The full variable domain, completed using reference TRBV7-9 and TRBJ1-5, is DTGVSQNPRHKITKRGQNVTFRCDPISEHNRLYWYRQTLGQGPEFLTYFQNEAQLEKSRLLSDRFSAERPKGSFSTLEIQRTEQGDSAMYLCASSLGDKNQPQHFGDGTRLSIL.

The chain recombines TRBV5-6 with TRBJ2-7, with D uncertain. This CDR3 has 13 residues. Germline CDR1 and CDR2: SGHDT and YYEEEE. The ends were cut back, 1 base at V and 6 bases at J, with 11 bases in the middle. CDR3 bases: TGTGCCAGCAGCTTGAGTCACGTCCTCGAGCAGTACTTC. Translating it yields CASSLSHVLEQYF.

The rearrangement joins TRBV10-3 to TRBJ2-7; D possibly corresponds to TRBD2 (5 bases). Germline CDR1 is ENHRY and CDR2 is SYGVKD. The V end lost 6 bases, the J end lost 3 bases, and 9 bases lay between the germline ends. The CDR3 has 12 residues. The CDR3: CAISYGVYEQYF. The CDR3 DNA follows: TGTGCCATCAGCTACGGGGTCTACGAGCAGTACTTC.